This is a list of T cell receptor beta chains from one sample in a study of T cells after yellow fever vaccination. One entry per CDR3 protein results from TCRdb running MiXCR on the 5' RACE reads. This table holds a few hundred thousand distinct CDR3 sequences, roughly 4% found once. The sequenced sample was PBMCs, obtained 5 days after the yellow fever booster vaccination. The receptors stem from a man younger than 35 who received the YFV17D yellow fever vaccine. Each CDR3 is given with its conserved first and last residue. A D gene is named only where the DNA matches it firmly. The listing skips clone size in some rows; elsewhere it reads once, few, many or a size class.

D gene: -; V gene: TRBV5-1; clone size: -; J gene: TRBJ1-2; CDR3 protein: CASSHGGELYGYTF; CDR3 DNA: TGCGCCAGCAGCCATGGCGGAGAGCTCTATGGCTACACCTTC
D gene: -; V gene: TRBV18; clone size: -; J gene: TRBJ1-5; CDR3 protein: CASSPAGVSGDIISNQPQHF; CDR3 DNA: TGTGCCAGCTCACCGGCCGGAGTGTCGGGGGATATAATCAGCAATCAGCCCCAGCATTTT
D gene: -; V gene: TRBV24-1; clone size: many; J gene: TRBJ2-3; CDR3 protein: CATSDSGGGADTQYF; CDR3 DNA: TGTGCCACCAGTGATTCCGGAGGAGGGGCAGATACGCAGTATTTT
D gene: -; V gene: TRBV4-2; clone size: -; J gene: TRBJ1-2; CDR3 protein: CASSQDPGANYGYTF; CDR3 DNA: TGTGCCAGCAGCCAAGATCCCGGAGCTAACTATGGCTACACCTTC
D gene: TRBD1; V gene: TRBV12-3/TRBV12-4; clone size: many; J gene: TRBJ1-2; CDR3 protein: CASSFLDRVVYGYTF; CDR3 DNA: TGTGCCAGCAGTTTTTTGGACAGGGTCGTCTATGGCTACACCTTC
D gene: -; V gene: TRBV5-1; clone size: -; J gene: TRBJ1-3; CDR3 protein: CASSLVQAEGNTIYF; CDR3 DNA: TGCGCCAGCAGCTTGGTGCAGGCGGAAGGAAACACCATATATTTT
D gene: -; V gene: TRBV6-6; clone size: few; J gene: TRBJ2-3; CDR3 protein: CASREGVTDTQYF; CDR3 DNA: TGTGCCAGCAGGGAGGGGGTAACAGATACGCAGTATTTT
D gene: -; V gene: TRBV6-5; clone size: few; J gene: TRBJ2-3; CDR3 protein: CASSYSSTSPRDTQYF; CDR3 DNA: TGTGCCAGCAGTTACTCGTCCACCTCCCCGAGAGATACGCAGTATTTT
D gene: -; V gene: TRBV12-3/TRBV12-4; clone size: many; J gene: TRBJ2-1; CDR3 protein: CASSLWSGEQFF; CDR3 DNA: TGTGCCAGCAGTTTATGGAGCGGGGAGCAGTTCTTC
D gene: -; V gene: TRBV7-2; clone size: -; J gene: TRBJ2-2; CDR3 protein: CASSIREKQTGELFF; CDR3 DNA: TGTGCCAGCAGCATCAGGGAAAAGCAAACCGGGGAGCTGTTTTTT
D gene: -; V gene: TRBV7-3; clone size: -; J gene: TRBJ2-3; CDR3 protein: CASSIGPLTDTQYF; CDR3 DNA: TGTGCCAGCAGCATCGGACCCCTTACTGATACGCAGTATTTT
D gene: TRBD1; V gene: TRBV7-9; clone size: -; J gene: TRBJ1-4; CDR3 protein: CASSHTGGQANEKLFF; CDR3 DNA: TGTGCCAGCAGCCATACAGGGGGCCAGGCTAATGAAAAACTGTTTTTT
D gene: TRBD1; V gene: TRBV6-2/TRBV6-3; clone size: -; J gene: TRBJ1-5; CDR3 protein: CASNTDRVNQPQHF; CDR3 DNA: TGTGCCAGCAATACAGACAGGGTCAATCAGCCCCAGCATTTT
D gene: -; V gene: TRBV5-6; clone size: -; J gene: TRBJ1-5; CDR3 protein: CASSGPYQPQHF; CDR3 DNA: TGTGCCAGCAGTGGCCCATATCAGCCCCAGCATTTT
D gene: -; V gene: TRBV21-1; clone size: many; J gene: TRBJ1-5; CDR3 protein: CASRRKTGQRNQPQHF; CDR3 DNA: TGTGCCAGCAGAAGGAAGACAGGTCAACGCAATCAGCCCCAGCATTTT